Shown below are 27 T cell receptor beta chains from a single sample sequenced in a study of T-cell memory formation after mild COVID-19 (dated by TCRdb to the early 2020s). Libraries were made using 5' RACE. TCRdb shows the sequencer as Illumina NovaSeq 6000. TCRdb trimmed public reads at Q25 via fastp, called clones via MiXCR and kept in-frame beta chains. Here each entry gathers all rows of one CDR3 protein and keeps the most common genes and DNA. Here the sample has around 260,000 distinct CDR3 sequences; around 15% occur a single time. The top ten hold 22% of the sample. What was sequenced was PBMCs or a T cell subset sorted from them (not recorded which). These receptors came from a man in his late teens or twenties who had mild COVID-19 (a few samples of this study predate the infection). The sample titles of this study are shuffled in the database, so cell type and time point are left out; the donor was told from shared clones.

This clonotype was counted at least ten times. The CDR3 nucleotides are TGCGCCAGCAGCTCCACTTTGACCGGGGAGCTGTTTTTT. It yields the protein CASSSTLTGELFF. The V call is TRBV5-1, the J call TRBJ2-2, with D unresolved. Trimming stripped 3 bases from V and 5 bases from J, with 8 bases between. CDR3 length equals 13 residues. Per germline, CDR1 SGHRS and CDR2 YFSETQ.

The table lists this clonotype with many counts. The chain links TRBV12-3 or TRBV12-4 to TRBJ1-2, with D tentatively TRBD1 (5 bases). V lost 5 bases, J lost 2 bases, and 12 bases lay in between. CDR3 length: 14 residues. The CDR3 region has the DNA TGTGCCAGCAGTACTCAGACAGCGAACTATGGCTACACCTTC. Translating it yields CASSTQTANYGYTF.

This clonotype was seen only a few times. The chain's CDR3 is CATRAGRSYEQYV. CDR3 bases: TGTGCCACCCGGGCAGGTCGTTCCTACGAGCAGTACGTC. The chain employs TRBV6-2 or TRBV6-3 and TRBJ2-7, with D unclear. Germline values: CDR1 MNHEY, CDR2 SVGEGT. The CDR3 runs 13 residues. V lost 10 bases, J lost 1 base, and 14 bases lay in between.

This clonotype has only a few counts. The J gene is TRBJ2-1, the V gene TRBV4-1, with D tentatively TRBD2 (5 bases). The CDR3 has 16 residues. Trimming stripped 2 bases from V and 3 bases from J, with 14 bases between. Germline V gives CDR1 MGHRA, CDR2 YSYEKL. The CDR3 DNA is TGCGCCAGCAGCCAATCGCCACTAGACGACTACAATGAGCAGTTCTTC. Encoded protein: CASSQSPLDDYNEQFF.

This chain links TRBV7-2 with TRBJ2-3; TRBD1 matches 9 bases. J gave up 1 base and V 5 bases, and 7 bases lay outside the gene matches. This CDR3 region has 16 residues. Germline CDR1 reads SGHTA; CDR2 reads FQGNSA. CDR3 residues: CASSHEQGAGTDTQYF. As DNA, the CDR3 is TGTGCCAGCAGCCACGAACAGGGGGCGGGCACAGATACGCAGTATTTT.

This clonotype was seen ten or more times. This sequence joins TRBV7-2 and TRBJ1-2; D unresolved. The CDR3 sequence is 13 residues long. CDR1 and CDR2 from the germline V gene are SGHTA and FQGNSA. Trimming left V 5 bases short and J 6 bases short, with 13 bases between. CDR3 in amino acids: CASSPTPQDGYTF. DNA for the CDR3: TGTGCCAGCAGCCCTACCCCCCAGGATGGCTACACCTTC.

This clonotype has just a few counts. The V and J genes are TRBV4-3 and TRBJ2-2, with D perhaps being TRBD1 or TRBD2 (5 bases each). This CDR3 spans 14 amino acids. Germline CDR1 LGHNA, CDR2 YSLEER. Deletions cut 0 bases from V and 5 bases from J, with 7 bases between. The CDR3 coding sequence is TGCGCCAGCAGCCAAGATGGGGGAACCGGGGAGCTGTTTTTT. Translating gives CASSQDGGTGELFF.

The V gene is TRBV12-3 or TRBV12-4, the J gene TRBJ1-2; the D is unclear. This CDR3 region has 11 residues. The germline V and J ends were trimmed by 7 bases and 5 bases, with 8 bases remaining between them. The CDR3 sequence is CASTLGYGYTF. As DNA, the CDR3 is TGTGCCAGCACCCTCGGGTATGGCTACACCTTC.

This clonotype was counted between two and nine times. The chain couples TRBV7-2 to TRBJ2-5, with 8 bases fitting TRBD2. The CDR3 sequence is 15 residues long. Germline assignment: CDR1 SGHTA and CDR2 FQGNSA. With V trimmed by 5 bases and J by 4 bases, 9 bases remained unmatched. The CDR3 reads CASSPSATSVETQYF. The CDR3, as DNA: TGTGCCAGCAGCCCCTCCGCGACTAGCGTAGAGACCCAGTACTTC.

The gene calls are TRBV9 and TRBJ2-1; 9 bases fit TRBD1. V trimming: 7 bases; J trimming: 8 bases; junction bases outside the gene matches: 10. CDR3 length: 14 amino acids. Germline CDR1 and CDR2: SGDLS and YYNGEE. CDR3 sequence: CASPPGTGWDEQFF. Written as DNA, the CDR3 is TGTGCCAGCCCTCCTGGGACAGGGTGGGATGAGCAGTTCTTC.

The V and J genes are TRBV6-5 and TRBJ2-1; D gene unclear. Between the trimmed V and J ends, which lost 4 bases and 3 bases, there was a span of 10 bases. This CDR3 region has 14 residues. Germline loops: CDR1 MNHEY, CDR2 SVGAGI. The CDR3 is CASSSLDIYNEQFF. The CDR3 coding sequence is TGTGCCAGCAGTTCCCTCGACATCTACAATGAGCAGTTCTTC.

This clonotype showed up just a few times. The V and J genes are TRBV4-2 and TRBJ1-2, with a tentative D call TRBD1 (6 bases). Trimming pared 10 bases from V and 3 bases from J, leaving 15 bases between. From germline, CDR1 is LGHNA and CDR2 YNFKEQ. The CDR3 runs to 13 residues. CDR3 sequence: CATREGGDYGYTF. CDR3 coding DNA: TGTGCCACCCGTGAGGGGGGGGACTATGGCTACACCTTC.

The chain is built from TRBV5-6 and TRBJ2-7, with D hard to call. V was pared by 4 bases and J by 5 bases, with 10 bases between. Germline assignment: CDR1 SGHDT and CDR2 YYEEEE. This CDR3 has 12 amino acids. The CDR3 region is CASSLLVNEQYF. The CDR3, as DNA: TGTGCCAGCAGCCTCCTCGTCAACGAGCAGTACTTC.

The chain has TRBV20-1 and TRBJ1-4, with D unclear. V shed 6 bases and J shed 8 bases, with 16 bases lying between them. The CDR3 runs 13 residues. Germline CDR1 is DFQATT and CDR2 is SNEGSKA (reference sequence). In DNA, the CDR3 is TGCAGTGCCGCCGACACCGGCCCGGAAAAACTGTTTTTT. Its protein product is CSAADTGPEKLFF.

Here the CDR3 DNA reads TGTGCCAGCTTCGGGCCCCTAGGGAGGGAAAAACTGTTTTTT. Amino acid sequence: CASFGPLGREKLFF. The rearrangement joins TRBV25-1 to TRBJ1-4, with D unresolved. The CDR3 totals 14 residues. Trimming stripped 8 bases from V and 8 bases from J, with 18 bases between. Germline CDR1 is MGHDK and CDR2 is SYGVNS.

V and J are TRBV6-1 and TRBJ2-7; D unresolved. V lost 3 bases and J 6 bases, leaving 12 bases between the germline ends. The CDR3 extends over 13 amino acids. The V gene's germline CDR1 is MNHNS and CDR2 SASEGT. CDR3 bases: TGTGCCAGCAGTGAGCTTAATTGGGGCGAGCAGTACTTC. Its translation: CASSELNWGEQYF.

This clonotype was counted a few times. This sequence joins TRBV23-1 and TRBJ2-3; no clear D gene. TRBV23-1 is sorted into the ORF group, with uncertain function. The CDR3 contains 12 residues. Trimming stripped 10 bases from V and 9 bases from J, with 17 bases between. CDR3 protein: CATPSTDLTQYF. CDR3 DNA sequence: TGCGCCACCCCGTCGACCGACCTCACGCAGTATTTT.

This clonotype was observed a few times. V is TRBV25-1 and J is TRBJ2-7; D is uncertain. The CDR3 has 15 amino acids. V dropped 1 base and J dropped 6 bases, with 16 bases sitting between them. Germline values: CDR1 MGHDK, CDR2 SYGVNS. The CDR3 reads CASSELSAGFGEQYF. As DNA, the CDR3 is TGTGCCAGCAGTGAATTATCGGCAGGCTTCGGCGAGCAGTACTTC.

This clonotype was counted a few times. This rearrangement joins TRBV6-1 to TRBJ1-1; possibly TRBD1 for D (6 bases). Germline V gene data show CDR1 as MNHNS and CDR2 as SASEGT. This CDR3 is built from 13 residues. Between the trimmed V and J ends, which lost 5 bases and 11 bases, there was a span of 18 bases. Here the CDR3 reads CASSTNRADSAFF. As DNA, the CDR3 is TGTGCCAGCAGTACCAACAGGGCCGATTCCGCTTTCTTT.

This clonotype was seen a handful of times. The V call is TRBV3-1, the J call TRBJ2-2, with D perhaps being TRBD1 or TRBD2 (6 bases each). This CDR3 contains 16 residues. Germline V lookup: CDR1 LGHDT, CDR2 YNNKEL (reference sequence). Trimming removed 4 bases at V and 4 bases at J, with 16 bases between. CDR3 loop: CASSRYLGGSTGELFF. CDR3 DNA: TGTGCCAGCAGCCGTTATTTAGGGGGGAGCACCGGGGAGCTGTTTTTT.

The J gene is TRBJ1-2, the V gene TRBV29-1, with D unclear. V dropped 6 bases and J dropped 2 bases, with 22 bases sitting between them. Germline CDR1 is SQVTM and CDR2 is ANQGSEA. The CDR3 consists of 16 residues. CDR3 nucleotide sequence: TGCAGCGTCACCGATACGGTCTGGGCCGGGAACTATGGCTACACCTTC. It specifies CSVTDTVWAGNYGYTF.

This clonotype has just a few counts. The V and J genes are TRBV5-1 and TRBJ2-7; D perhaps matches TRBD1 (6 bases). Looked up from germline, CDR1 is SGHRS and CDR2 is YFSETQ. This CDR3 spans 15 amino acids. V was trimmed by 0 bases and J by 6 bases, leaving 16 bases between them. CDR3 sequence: CASSLVQGIEGEQYF. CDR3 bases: TGCGCCAGCAGCTTGGTGCAGGGGATCGAAGGCGAGCAGTACTTC. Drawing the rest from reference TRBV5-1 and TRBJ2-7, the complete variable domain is KAGVTQTPRYLIKTRGQQVTLSCSPISGHRSVSWYQQTPGQGLQFLFEYFSETQRNKGNFPGRFSGRQFSNSRSEMNVSTLELGDSALYLCASSLVQGIEGEQYFGPGTRLTVT.

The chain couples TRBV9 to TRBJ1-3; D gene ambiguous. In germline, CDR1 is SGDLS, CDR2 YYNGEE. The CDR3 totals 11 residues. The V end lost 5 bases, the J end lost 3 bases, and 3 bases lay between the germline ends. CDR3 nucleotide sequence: TGTGCCAGCAGTTATGGAAACACCATATATTTT. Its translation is CASSYGNTIYF. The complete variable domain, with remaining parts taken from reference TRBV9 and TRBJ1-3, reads DSGVTQTPKHLITATGQRVTLRCSPRSGDLSVYWYQQSLDQGLQFLIQYYNGEERAKGNILERFSAQQFPDLHSELNLSSLELGDSALYFCASSYGNTIYFGEGSWLTVV.

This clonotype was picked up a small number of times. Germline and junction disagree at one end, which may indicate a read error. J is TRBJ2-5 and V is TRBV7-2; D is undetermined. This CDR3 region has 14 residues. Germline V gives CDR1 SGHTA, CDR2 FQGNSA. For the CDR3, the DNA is TGTGCCAGCAGCTTCGCGAGAAACCAAGGGACCCAGTACTTC. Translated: CASSFARNQGTQYF.

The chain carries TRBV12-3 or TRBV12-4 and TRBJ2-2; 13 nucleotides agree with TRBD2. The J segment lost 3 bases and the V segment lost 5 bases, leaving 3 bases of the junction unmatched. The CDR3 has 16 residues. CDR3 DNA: TGTGCCAGCAGTCAGGGACTAGCGGGGCACACCGGGGAGCTGTTTTTT. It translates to CASSQGLAGHTGELFF.

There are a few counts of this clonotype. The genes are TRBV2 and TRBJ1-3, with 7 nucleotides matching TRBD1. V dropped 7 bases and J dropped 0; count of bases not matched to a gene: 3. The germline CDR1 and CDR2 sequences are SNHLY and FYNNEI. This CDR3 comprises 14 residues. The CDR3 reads CASKRDSSGNTIYF. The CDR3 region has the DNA TGTGCCAGCAAACGGGACAGCTCTGGAAACACCATATATTTT.

The CDR3 is CASSQDRLDNEQFF. The CDR3 DNA is TGTGCCAGCAGCCAAGACAGGCTAGACAATGAGCAGTTCTTC. This sequence joins TRBV4-2 and TRBJ2-1; D is ambiguous. The CDR3 runs 14 residues. The V end lost 0 bases, the J end lost 5 bases, and 8 bases lay between the germline ends. Per germline, CDR1 LGHNA and CDR2 YNFKEQ.